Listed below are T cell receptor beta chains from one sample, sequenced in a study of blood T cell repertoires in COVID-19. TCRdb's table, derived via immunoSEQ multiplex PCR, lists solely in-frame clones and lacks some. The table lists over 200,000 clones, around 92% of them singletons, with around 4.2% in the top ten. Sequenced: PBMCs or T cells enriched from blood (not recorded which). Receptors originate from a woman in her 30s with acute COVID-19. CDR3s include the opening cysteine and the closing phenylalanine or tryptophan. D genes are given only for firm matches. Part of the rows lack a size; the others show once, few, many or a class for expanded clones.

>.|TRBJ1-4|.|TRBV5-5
TGTGCCAGCAGCCCCGCCAGGGGCGGGGGAGAAAAACTGTTTTTT
CASSPARGGGEKLFF
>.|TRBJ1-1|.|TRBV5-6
TGTGCCAGCAGCTCTGGGGACTCTCCGAGGTCCGAAGCTTTCTTT
CASSSGDSPRSEAFF
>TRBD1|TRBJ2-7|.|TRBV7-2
TGTGCCAGCAGCCAAACGACAGGGGTGATATACGAGCAGTACTTC
CASSQTTGVIYEQYF
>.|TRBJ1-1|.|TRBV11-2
TGTGCCAGCAGCTTAGAAGGGAGTAGGACTGAAGCTTTCTTT
CASSLEGSRTEAFF
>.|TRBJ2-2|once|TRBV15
TGTGCCACCAGCAGAATCACCACCGGGGGGGAGCTGTTTTTT
CATSRITTGGELFF
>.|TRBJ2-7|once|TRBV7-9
TGTGCCAGCAGCTCACCGGGACAAGCCTTGCGCGAGCAGTACTTC
CASSSPGQALREQYF
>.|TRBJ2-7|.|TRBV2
TGTGCCAGCAGTGAAAACAGGGCCTACGAGCAGTACTTC
CASSENRAYEQYF
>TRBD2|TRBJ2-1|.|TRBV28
TGTGCCAGCAGTTTGTCCCAGGGAGGGTCCTACAATGAGCAGTTCTTC
CASSLSQGGSYNEQFF
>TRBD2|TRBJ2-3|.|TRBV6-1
TGTGCCACCGGTAGCGGGGGGCGGGCAGATACGCAGTATTTT
CATGSGGRADTQYF
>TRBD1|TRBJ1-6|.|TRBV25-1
TGTGCCAGCAGAAGGGACAGTAATTCACCCCTCCACTTT
CASRRDSNSPLHF
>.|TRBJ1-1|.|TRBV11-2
TGTGCCAGCAGCTTCTATGACACTGAAGCTTTCTTT
CASSFYDTEAFF
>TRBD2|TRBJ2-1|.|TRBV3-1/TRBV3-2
TGTGCCAGCAGCCGGATACTAGCGGGGGCGGAGCAGTTCTTC
CASSRILAGAEQFF
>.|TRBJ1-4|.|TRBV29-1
TGCAGCGTTGAAGATAGGCAGGGGCATAGAGAAAAACTGTTTTTT
CSVEDRQGHREKLFF
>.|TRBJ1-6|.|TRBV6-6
TGTGCCAGCAGGTTAGACATTGATTCACCCCTCCACTTT
CASRLDIDSPLHF
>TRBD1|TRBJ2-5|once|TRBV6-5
TGTGCCAGCAGCGCCGGGACAGGGACGGAGACCCAGTACTTC
CASSAGTGTETQYF
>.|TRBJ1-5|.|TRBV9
TGTGCCAGCAGCCCCGGCGAGGGAATGGAGCCCCAGCATTTT
CASSPGEGMEPQHF
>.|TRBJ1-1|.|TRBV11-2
TGTGCCAGCAGCTTAGGACAGAACACTGAAGCTTTCTTT
CASSLGQNTEAFF
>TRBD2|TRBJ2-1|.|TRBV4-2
TGTGCCAGCAGCCGAGCACTAGCGGGGGGGGCCTACAATGAGCAGTTCTTC
CASSRALAGGAYNEQFF
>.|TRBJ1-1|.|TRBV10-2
TGCGCCAGCAGTGACTCGGGATTTGAAGCTTTCTTT
CASSDSGFEAFF
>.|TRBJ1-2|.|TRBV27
TGTGCCAGCAGTTTTGGCGGGGGCTATGGCTACACCTTC
CASSFGGGYGYTF
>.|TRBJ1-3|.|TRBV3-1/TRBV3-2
TGTGCCAGCAGCCCCCTCACCGCGGGAAACACCATATATTTT
CASSPLTAGNTIYF
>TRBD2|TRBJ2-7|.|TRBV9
TGTGCCAGCAGCATCGGGACTAGCCCCACCCTCTACGAGCAGTACTTC
CASSIGTSPTLYEQYF
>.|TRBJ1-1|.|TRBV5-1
TGCGCCAGCAGCGGAGGTCGAGGGATGAACACTGAAGCTTTCTTT
CASSGGRGMNTEAFF
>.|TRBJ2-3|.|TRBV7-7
TGTGCCAGCAGCTTACTTACAGGGTCCACAGATACGCAGTATTTT
CASSLLTGSTDTQYF
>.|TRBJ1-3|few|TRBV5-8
TGTGCCAGCAGCTTATCCCGCTACTCTGGAAACACCATATATTTT
CASSLSRYSGNTIYF
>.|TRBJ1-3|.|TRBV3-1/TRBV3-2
TGTGCCAGCAGCGAACAGGCGTACTCTGGAAACACCATATATTTT
CASSEQAYSGNTIYF